This TCR beta chain was retrieved from a study of early T cells in non-severe SARS-CoV-2 infection (dated by TCRdb to 2020 to 2022). Regarding the study in general: TCR sequencing used bulk RNA from unsorted whole blood, so alpha and beta chains could not be paired. The paper as a whole reports these results and caveats: VDJdb matching was skewed toward anti-spike CD8 responses and likely underestimated virus-specific expansions by missing private and CD4 specificities.

Concerning this clonotype: The antigen it recognizes is unknown. No base-level quality is on record; no much larger clone is a single base apart.

The library was built by means of 5' RACE. These reads were obtained on a NextSeq 500. To correct for sequencing error and PCR bias, the TCR library protocol tagged individual cDNA molecules with unique molecular identifiers. Sequencing covered both TCR alpha and beta chains, and within each sample the abundances of alpha and beta sequences were tightly co-correlated. The published analysis was carried out like this. Decombinator V4 was used to annotate the V gene, J gene and CDR3 of the TCR sequences. Expanded TCRs were defined as changing significantly between any two time points under a Poisson model with p below 0.0001. Abundances of TCRs were expressed as counts per million after normalisation to the total number of TCRs sequenced in each sample. MAIT TCRs were defined by TRAV1-2 paired with TRAJ12, TRAJ20 or TRAJ33, and iNKT TCRs by TRAV10 paired with TRAJ18. VDJdb, accessed 1 November 2021, was searched for CMV, EBV and SARS-CoV-2 annotated TCRs, with TCRs annotated for multiple antigens excluded. TCRdb ran its own pipeline on the public reads, namely fastp trimming at Q25 and MiXCR clone calling, and kept in-frame beta chains. Rows merge per CDR3 protein into single entries with the most common DNA and genes. TCRdb's processing, not the authors' own work, is the source of the V and J calls. The sample data list fewer than 65,000 distinct CDR3 sequences, and 9.3% of these were observed just once. The ten largest clones take up around 20% of the sample.

A case-control design nested within a healthcare worker cohort in London, UK, was used, with weekly nasopharyngeal swab PCR tests and blood sampling performed. Healthcare workers were recruited during the week of the UK lockdown, between 23 and 31 March 2020, and followed weekly for up to 16 weeks. Relative to germline, V is 6 bases shorter and J is 1 base shorter, with 3 bases between their ends. CDR1 and CDR2 are drawn from the germline V gene: ENHRY, SYGVKD. From cysteine to phenylalanine, the CDR3 is 11 amino acids long. CDR3 DNA only is kept here, 33 bases in frame from base 1. This TCR was sampled from an adult who was a healthcare worker with PCR-confirmed SARS-CoV-2 infection or an uninfected control (not recorded which). The sequence joins TRBV10-3 to TRBJ1-1, with no reliable assignment of the D segment. The sample consisted of whole blood. The DNA sequence follows: TGTGCCATCAGCGCGAACACTGAAGCTTTCTTT. Translated, this is CAISANTEAFF.